The 21 T cell receptor beta chains presented below share a single source sample, sequenced in a study of T cell repertoires and Cas9 in healthy adults. Clones were read by immunoSEQ multiplex PCR, and TCRdb kept only the in-frame ones, dropping some. Of some 20,000 clones listed, under 95% are singletons. The material sequenced was CD4+ effector T cells (CD127+, CD25-, CD137-, CD154-) from PBMCs; culture status not recorded. The receptors derive from a human donor in good health.

The CDR3 DNA reads as TGTGCCAGCAGCCCCAGCGGGAGTCGCTACGAGCAGTACTTC. It specifies CASSPSGSRYEQYF. The chain uses TRBV6-6 and TRBJ2-5; 8 bases are a match to TRBD2. The J call may be wrong; the DNA end is better matched by TRBJ2-7. CDR3 length: 14 amino acids. The germline gives CDR1 MNHNY, CDR2 SVGAGI (reference sequence).

The chain couples TRBV19 to TRBJ2-3; D gene unclear. The V gene's germline CDR1 is LNHDA and CDR2 SQIVND (reference sequence). This CDR3 has 15 residues. Deletions cut 4 bases from V and 2 bases from J, with 13 bases between. The CDR3 DNA is TGTGCCAGTAGTACCGTGGCGGATTACACAGATACGCAGTATTTT. Protein sequence: CASSTVADYTDTQYF.

V gene TRBV9 combines with J gene TRBJ1-6; D unclear. The CDR3 covers 16 residues. The V end was cut by 4 bases, the J end by 2 bases, with 13 bases between. Per the germline V gene, CDR1 is SGDLS and CDR2 is YYNGEE. The CDR3 DNA is TGTGCCAGCAGCTCTGGGCCCGGGGCCTATAATTCACCCCTCCACTTT. As protein: CASSSGPGAYNSPLHF.

The chain carries TRBV6-5 and TRBJ1-2, with D perhaps TRBD1 (6 bases). V was pared by 6 bases and J by 0 bases, with 14 bases between. The CDR3 runs 15 residues. Germline-derived CDR1 and CDR2 are MNHEY and SVGAGI. As DNA, the CDR3 is TGTGCCAGCAGCCTTAGATGGACAGCTAACTATGGCTACACCTTC. Its protein is CASSLRWTANYGYTF.

The V gene is TRBV13, the J gene TRBJ2-3; D unresolved. The CDR3 spans 16 residues. Germline V gene lookup returns CDR1 PRHDT and CDR2 FYEKMQ (reference sequence). V was pared by 1 base and J by 4 bases, with 15 bases between. The CDR3 protein is CASSLAGRPGSDTQYF. In nucleotides, the CDR3 is TGTGCCAGCAGCTTAGCTGGGCGGCCCGGATCAGATACGCAGTATTTT.

The chain couples TRBV4-1 to TRBJ2-7; 8 positions agree with TRBD1. The germline V gene encodes CDR1 MGHRA and CDR2 YSYEKL. There are 14 residues in the CDR3. The V segment lost 4 bases and the J segment 3 bases; nucleotides outside the gene matches: 5. The CDR3 sequence: CASSLGQGGYEQYF. In DNA form, the CDR3 reads TGCGCCAGCAGCCTCGGACAGGGAGGCTACGAGCAGTACTTC.

The V call is TRBV25-1, the J call TRBJ2-3, with 8 bases lining up with TRBD1. CDR1 MGHDK and CDR2 SYGVNS come from the germline V gene. The CDR3 runs to 13 residues. V gave up 7 bases and J gave up 6 bases; unmatched junction bases: 6. CDR3 sequence (DNA): TGTGCCAGCATTGGACAGGGAGAGGATACGCAGTATTTT. It encodes CASIGQGEDTQYF.

The genes are TRBV5-1 and TRBJ2-6, with no clear D. The length of the CDR3 is 15 residues. The V end was cut by 0 bases, the J end by 0 bases, with 4 bases between. The germline V gene has CDR1 SGHRS and CDR2 YFSETQ. CDR3 DNA sequence: TGCGCCAGCAGCTTGGAGGTCTCTGGGGCCAACGTCCTGACTTTC. It yields the protein CASSLEVSGANVLTF.

The chain uses TRBV4-2 and TRBJ1-1; D is ambiguous. This CDR3 contains 14 residues. Germline-derived CDR1 and CDR2 are LGHNA and YNFKEQ. Trimming cost V 3 bases and J 7 bases, with 15 bases left between them. The CDR3 nucleotides are TGTGCCAGCAGCCATGGACGGCAGTCGGGTGAAGCTTTCTTT. Its translation is CASSHGRQSGEAFF.

The J gene is TRBJ2-5, the V gene TRBV5-1; D possibly uses TRBD1 or TRBD2 (5 bases each). Germline assignment: CDR1 SGHRS and CDR2 YFSETQ. V lost 0 bases and J lost 5, with 11 bases in between. The CDR3 has 14 amino acids. CDR3 DNA sequence: TGCGCCAGCAGCTTGGGACAGTCGGGGGAGACCCAGTACTTC. Its protein product is CASSLGQSGETQYF.

This rearrangement joins TRBV28 to TRBJ1-2; TRBD1 matches at 10 bases. The CDR3 runs to 14 residues. With V trimmed by 8 bases and J by 6 bases, 9 bases remained unmatched. CDR1 and CDR2 from the germline V gene are MDHEN and SYDVKM. The CDR3 sequence: CASGRDRGVDGYTF. The DNA for the CDR3 is TGTGCCAGCGGAAGGGACAGGGGTGTAGATGGCTACACCTTC.

This clone was detected only once. V and J are TRBV4-1 and TRBJ2-1; 13 positions agree with TRBD2. This CDR3 is built from 20 residues. The junction had 11 bases not matched to a gene; V was cut back by 3 bases and J by 0 bases. Germline CDR1 reads MGHRA; CDR2 reads YSYEKL. The CDR3 bases are TGCGCCAGCAGCCACCAGGGACTAGCGGGGACCAGTAGCTCCTACAATGAGCAGTTCTTC. Translation gives CASSHQGLAGTSSSYNEQFF.

The chain carries TRBV6-5 and TRBJ1-6, with D hard to call. CDR1 MNHEY and CDR2 SVGAGI come from the germline V gene. The V end was cut by 7 bases, the J end by 7 bases, with 11 bases between. The CDR3 length is 13 residues. The CDR3 here is CASNSATNSPLHF. The CDR3 DNA sequence: TGTGCCAGCAACTCGGCCACAAATTCACCCCTCCACTTT.

The chain is built from TRBV5-6 and TRBJ2-1, with TRBD2 as a possible D gene (5 bases). Germline-derived CDR1 and CDR2 are SGHDT and YYEEEE. Trimming left V 1 base short and J 4 bases short, with 9 bases between. The CDR3 is 14 amino acids. CDR3 in DNA: TGTGCCAGCAGCTTGCGGGGTAAATACAATGAGCAGTTCTTC. Protein: CASSLRGKYNEQFF.

The V call is TRBV7-2, the J call TRBJ2-5, with 8 nucleotides matching TRBD2. The CDR3 is made up of 15 amino acids. The V segment lost 0 bases and the J segment 7 bases; nucleotides outside the gene matches: 7. The germline V gene encodes CDR1 SGHTA and CDR2 FQGNSA. CDR3 region: CASSLAPGLGRTQYF. The CDR3 DNA reads TGTGCCAGCAGCTTAGCCCCGGGACTAGGGAGGACCCAGTACTTC.

This CDR3 is CASRNQGGPDNYGYTF. The CDR3 coding sequence is TGTGCCAGCAGAAACCAGGGAGGACCCGACAACTATGGCTACACCTTC. This chain connects TRBV28 to TRBJ1-2; D perhaps matches TRBD1 (5 bases). Per germline, CDR1 MDHEN and CDR2 SYDVKM. This CDR3 is built from 16 residues. Deletions cut 6 bases from V and 2 bases from J, with 19 bases between.

The genes are TRBV6-1 and TRBJ1-2; D might be TRBD1 (6 bases). The CDR3 contains 13 residues. V dropped 8 bases and J dropped 2 bases, with 12 bases sitting between them. Germline V lookup: CDR1 MNHNS, CDR2 SASEGT. CDR3 DNA sequence: TGTGCCAGCCGGGCAGGGGAAAACTATGGCTACACCTTC. Amino acid sequence: CASRAGENYGYTF.

The CDR3: CASSSGVPGTEAFF. The CDR3 DNA follows: TGTGCCAGCAGTTCGGGGGTCCCAGGCACTGAAGCTTTCTTT. The chain couples TRBV27 to TRBJ1-1; D is perhaps TRBD1 (5 bases). CDR3 length equals 14 residues. Germline V gives CDR1 MNHEY, CDR2 SMNVEV (reference sequence). V lost 4 bases and J lost 4, with 13 bases in between.

The chain joins TRBV6-1 to TRBJ1-5, with a possible D match to TRBD1 (5 bases). In germline, CDR1 is MNHNS, CDR2 SASEGT. Trimming took off 4 bases at V and 1 base at J, with 20 bases between the two ends. The CDR3 spans 18 residues. The CDR3 loop reads CASSAFPGASGSNQPQHF. In nucleotides, the CDR3 is TGTGCCAGCAGTGCTTTCCCTGGAGCCTCAGGGAGCAATCAGCCCCAGCATTTT.

This chain joins TRBV18 and TRBJ2-7; no reliable D call. The V gene lost 3 bases and the J gene lost 5 bases, with 20 bases spanning the gap. From germline, CDR1 is KGHSH and CDR2 LQKENI. This CDR3 is 16 amino acids long. CDR3 amino acids: CASSPGKLSQNNEQYF. The DNA for the CDR3 is TGTGCCAGCTCACCCGGCAAATTGAGTCAGAACAACGAGCAGTACTTC.

The chain combines TRBV15 with TRBJ2-4, with TRBD2 as a possible D gene (5 bases). Per the germline V gene, CDR1 is LNHNV and CDR2 is YYDKDF (reference sequence). Trimming removed 0 bases from V and 6 bases from J, with 12 bases in between. This CDR3 comprises 15 residues. The CDR3 region has the DNA TGTGCCACCAGCAGAGATCTCGTAGAGGGAAACATTCAGTACTTC. This gives the protein CATSRDLVEGNIQYF. Based on the CDR3 plus reference TRBV15 and TRBJ2-4, the full variable domain is DAMVIQNPRYQVTQFGKPVTLSCSQTLNHNVMYWYQQKSSQAPKLLFHYYDKDFNNEADTPDNFQSRRPNTSFCFLDIRSPGLGDTAMYLCATSRDLVEGNIQYFGAGTRLSVL.